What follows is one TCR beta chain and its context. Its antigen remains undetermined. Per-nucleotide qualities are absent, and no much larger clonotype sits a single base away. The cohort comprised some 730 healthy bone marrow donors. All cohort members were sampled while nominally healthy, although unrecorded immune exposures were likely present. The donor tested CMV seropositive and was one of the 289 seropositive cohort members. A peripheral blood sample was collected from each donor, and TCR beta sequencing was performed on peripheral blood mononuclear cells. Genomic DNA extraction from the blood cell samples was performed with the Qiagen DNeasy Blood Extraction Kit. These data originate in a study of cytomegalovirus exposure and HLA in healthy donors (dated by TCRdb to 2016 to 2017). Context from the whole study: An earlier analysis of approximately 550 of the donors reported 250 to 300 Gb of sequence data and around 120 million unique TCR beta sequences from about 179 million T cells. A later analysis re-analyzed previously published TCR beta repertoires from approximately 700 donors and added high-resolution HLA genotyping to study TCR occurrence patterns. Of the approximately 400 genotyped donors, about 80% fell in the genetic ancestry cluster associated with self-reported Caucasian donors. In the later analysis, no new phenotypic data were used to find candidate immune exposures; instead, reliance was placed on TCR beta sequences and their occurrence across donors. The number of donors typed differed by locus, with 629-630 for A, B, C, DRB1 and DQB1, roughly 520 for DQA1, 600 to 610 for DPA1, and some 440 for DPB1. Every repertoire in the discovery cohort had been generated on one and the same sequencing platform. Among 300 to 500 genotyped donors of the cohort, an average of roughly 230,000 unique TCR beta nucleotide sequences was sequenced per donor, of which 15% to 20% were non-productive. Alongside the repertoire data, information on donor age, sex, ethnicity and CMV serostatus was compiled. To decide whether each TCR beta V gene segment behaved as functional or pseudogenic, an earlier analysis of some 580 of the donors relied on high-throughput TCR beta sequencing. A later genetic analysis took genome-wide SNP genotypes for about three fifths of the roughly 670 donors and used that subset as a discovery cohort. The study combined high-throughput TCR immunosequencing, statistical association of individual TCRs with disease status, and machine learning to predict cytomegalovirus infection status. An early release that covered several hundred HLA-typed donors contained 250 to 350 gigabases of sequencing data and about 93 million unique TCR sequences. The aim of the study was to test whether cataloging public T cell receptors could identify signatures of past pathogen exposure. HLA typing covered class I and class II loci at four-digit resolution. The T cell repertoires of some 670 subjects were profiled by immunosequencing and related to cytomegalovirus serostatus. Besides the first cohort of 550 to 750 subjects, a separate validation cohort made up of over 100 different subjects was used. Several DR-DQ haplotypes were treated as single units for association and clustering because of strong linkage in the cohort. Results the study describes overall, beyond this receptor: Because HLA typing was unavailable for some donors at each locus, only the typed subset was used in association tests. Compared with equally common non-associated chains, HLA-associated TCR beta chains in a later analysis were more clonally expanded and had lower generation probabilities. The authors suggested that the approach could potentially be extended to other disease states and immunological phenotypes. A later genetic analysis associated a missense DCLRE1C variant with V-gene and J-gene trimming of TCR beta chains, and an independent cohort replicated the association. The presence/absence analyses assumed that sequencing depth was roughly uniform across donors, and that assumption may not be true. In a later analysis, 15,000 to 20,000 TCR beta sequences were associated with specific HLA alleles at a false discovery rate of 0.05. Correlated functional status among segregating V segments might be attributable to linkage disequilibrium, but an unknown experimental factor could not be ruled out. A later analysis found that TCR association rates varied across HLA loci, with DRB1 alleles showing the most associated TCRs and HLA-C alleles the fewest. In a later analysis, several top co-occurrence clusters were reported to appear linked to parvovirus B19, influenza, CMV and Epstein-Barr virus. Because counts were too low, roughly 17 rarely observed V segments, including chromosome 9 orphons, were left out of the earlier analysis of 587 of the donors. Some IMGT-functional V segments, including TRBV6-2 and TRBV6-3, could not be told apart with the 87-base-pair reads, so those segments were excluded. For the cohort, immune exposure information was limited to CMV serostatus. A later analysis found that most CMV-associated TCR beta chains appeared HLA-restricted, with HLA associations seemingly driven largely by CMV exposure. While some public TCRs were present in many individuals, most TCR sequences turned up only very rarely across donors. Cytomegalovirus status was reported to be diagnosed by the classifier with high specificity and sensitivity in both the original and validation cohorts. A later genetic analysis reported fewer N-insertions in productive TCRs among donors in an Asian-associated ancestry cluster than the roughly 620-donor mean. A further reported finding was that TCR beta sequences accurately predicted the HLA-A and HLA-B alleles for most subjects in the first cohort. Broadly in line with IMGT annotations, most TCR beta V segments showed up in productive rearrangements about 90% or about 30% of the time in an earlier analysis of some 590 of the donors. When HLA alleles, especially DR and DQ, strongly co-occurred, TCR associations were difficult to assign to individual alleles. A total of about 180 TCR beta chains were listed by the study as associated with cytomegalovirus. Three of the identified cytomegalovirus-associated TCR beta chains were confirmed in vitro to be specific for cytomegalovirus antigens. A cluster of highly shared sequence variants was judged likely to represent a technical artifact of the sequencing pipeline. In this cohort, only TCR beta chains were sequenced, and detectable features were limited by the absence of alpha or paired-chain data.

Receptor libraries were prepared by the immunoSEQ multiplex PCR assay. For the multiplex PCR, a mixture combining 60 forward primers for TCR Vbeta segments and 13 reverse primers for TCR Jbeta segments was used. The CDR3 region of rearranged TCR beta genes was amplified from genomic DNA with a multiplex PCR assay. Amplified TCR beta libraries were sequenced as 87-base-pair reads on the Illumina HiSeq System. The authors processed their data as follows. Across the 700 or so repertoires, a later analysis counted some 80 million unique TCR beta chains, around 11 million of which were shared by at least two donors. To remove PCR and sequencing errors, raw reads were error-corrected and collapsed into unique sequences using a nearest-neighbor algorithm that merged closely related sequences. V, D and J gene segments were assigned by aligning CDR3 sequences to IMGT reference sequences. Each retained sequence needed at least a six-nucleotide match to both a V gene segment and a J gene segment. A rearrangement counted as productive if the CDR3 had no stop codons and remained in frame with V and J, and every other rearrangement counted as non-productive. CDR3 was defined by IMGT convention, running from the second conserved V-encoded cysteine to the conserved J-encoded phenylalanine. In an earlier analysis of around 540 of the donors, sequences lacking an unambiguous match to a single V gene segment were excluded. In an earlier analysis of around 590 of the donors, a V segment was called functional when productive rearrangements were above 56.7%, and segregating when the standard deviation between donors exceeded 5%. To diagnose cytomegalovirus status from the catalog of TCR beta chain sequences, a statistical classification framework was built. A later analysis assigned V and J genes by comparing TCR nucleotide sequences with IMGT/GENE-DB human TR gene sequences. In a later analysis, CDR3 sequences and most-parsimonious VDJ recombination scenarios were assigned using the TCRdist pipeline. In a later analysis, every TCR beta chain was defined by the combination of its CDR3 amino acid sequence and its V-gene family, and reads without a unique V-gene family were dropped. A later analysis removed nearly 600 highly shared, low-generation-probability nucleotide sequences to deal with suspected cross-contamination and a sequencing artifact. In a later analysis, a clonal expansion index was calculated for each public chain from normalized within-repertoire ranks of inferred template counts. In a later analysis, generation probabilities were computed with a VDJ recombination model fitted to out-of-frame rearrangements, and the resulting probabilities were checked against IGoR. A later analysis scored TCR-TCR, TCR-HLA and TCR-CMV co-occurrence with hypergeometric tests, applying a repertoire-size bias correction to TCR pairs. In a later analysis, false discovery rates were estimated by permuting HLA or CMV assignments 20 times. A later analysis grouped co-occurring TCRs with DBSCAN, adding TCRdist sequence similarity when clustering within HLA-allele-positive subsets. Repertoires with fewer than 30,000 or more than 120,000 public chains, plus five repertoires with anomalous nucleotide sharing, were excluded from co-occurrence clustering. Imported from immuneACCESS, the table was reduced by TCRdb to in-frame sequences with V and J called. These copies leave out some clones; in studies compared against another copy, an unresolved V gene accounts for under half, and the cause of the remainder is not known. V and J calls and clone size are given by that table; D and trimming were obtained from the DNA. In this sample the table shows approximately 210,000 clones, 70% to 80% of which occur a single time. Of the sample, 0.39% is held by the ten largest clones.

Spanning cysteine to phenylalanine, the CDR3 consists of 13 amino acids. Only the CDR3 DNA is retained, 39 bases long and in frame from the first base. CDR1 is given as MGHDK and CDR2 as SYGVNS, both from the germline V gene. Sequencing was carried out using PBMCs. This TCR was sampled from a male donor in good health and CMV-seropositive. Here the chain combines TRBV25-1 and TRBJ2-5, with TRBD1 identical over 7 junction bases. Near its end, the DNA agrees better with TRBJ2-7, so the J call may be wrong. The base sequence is TGTGCCAGCAGTAAACAGGGGTCCTACGAGCAGTACTTC. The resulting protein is CASSKQGSYEQYF.